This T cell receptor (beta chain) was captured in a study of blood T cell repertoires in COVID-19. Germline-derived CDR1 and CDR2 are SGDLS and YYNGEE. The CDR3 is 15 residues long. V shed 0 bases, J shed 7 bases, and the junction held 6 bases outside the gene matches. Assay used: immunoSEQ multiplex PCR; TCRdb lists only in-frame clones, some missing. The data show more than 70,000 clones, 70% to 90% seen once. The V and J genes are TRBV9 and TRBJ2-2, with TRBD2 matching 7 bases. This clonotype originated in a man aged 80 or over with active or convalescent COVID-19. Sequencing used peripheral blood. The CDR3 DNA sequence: TGTGCCAGCAGCGTAGGCCCTAGCGGTGGCGGGGAGCTGTTTTTT. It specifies CASSVGPSGGGELFF. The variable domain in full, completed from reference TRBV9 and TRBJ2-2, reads DSGVTQTPKHLITATGQRVTLRCSPRSGDLSVYWYQQSLDQGLQFLIQYYNGEERAKGNILERFSAQQFPDLHSELNLSSLELGDSALYFCASSVGPSGGGELFFGEGSRLTVL.